The sample holds a few counts of the clone carrying this T cell receptor beta chain. Its antigen is unidentified. TCRdb fed the 5' RACE reads into MiXCR, producing one record per CDR3 protein. The sample holds about 530,000 distinct CDR3 sequences, approximately 20% seen once. The data derive from a study of identical twins. CDR3 size: 13 residues. The germline gives CDR1 LGHDT, CDR2 YNNKEL (reference sequence). The ends were cut back, 8 bases at V and 8 bases at J, with 15 bases in the middle. Findings and caveats of the study: Fewer insertions characterized abundant cord blood beta clonotypes, whereas memory repertoires showed none.

These sequences were also reported in another study, on yellow fever vaccine responses in identical twins.

The gene calls are TRBV3-1 and TRBJ1-4, with D possibly TRBD1 on 6 matching bases. The sequenced material came from CD4+ T cells sorted from blood. The receptor comes from a woman between 18 and 30 years old in good health. CDR3 protein: CASGEIRGEKLFF. Written as DNA, the CDR3 is TGTGCCAGCGGAGAGATTAGGGGGGAAAAACTGTTTTTT.